This T cell receptor (beta chain) was sequenced for a study of somatic mutations in cytotoxic T cells in rheumatoid arthritis. On the study more broadly: The researchers flow-sorted some T-cell populations stained with V beta antibodies and got nearly 100% purity, and these included V beta1+ cells sequenced for TCRB. General study findings and limits: Patients with rheumatoid arthritis, but not healthy controls, had CD8+ clonality that increased with age. For rheumatoid arthritis patients, the slight TRBV07 underrepresentation lacked multiple-comparison adjustment. Of some 67 patients, fewer than 10 had a largest CD8+ clone that exceeded 20% of CD8+ cells.

CDR3 length: 15 residues. CDR1 is MGHRA, CDR2 YSYEKL, per germline. The V and J ends lost 3 bases and 2 bases respectively, with 11 bases between them. About this clone: The antigen is not known.

Method: immunoSEQ multiplex PCR; TCRdb's copy keeps in-frame clones and lacks some. The data hold around 2,000 clones, with 60% to 75% observed a single time. The material was CD8+ T cells sorted from blood, obtained at a follow-up visit. This sequence was found in a man aged 65-85 years with rheumatoid arthritis. The chain links TRBV4-1 to TRBJ2-1, with D possibly matching TRBD2 (6 bases). CDR3 region: CASSQLLAPYNEQFF. The DNA for the CDR3 is TGCGCCAGCAGCCAGTTACTAGCCCCCTACAATGAGCAGTTCTTC.